This T cell receptor beta chain was identified during a study of blood T cell repertoires in COVID-19. This table comes from immunoSEQ multiplex PCR, and its TCRdb copy is limited to in-frame clones, with some not included. Of 300,000 to 350,000 clones listed, 90% were seen once; the top ten hold 6.5% to 8%. The Seattle patients, enrolled during active infection, were followed longitudinally. A few counts support this clone. This CDR3 contains 11 residues. Germline CDR1 and CDR2: KGHDR and SFDVKD. V was pared by 4 bases and J by 8 bases, with 7 bases between. The chain has TRBV24-1 and TRBJ1-1; D gene ambiguous. Material for sequencing was peripheral blood. The sequence came from a woman aged 25-40 years with COVID-19, enrolled during active disease. CDR3 in DNA: TGTGCCACCAGTGACTCGAGCGAAGCTTTCTTT. Protein sequence: CATSDSSEAFF.